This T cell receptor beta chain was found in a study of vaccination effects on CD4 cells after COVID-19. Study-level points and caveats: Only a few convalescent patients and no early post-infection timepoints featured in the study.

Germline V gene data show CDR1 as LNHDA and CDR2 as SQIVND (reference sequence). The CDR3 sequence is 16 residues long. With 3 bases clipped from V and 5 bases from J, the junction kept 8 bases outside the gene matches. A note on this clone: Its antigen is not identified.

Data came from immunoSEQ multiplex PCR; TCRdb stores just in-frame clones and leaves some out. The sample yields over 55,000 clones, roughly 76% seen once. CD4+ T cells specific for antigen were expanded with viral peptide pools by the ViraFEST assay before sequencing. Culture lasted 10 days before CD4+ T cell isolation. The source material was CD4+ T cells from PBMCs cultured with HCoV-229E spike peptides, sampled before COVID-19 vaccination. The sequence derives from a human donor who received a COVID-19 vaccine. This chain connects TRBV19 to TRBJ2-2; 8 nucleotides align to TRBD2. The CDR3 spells CASSMRGGGITGELFF. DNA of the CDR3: TGTGCCAGTAGTATGAGAGGCGGGGGGATTACCGGGGAGCTGTTTTTT.